This TCR beta chain was profiled in a study of post-analysis software for immune sequencing data. Across the whole study: As for disease course, relapsing-remitting, secondary progressive and progressive-relapsing multiple sclerosis were all included. Study-level results: When compared against controls, multiple sclerosis patients showed significantly lower normalized Chao1 diversity. In patients, TRBV5-6, TRBV5-1 and TRBV20-1 belonged to five TRBV segments found more frequently than in controls.

TCR beta cDNA libraries had unique molecular identifiers. The yield from roughly 1 to 10 million T cells was 500,000 or so cDNA molecules in total. TCRdb reprocessed the PCR reads with MiXCR, giving one entry per CDR3 protein. The top ten clones hold 0.55% to 0.65% of a sample with hundreds of thousands of distinct CDR3 sequences, approximately 30% of them seen once. Trimming cost V 4 bases and J 3 bases, with 13 bases left between them. The V gene's germline CDR1 is SGHRS and CDR2 YFSETQ. CDR3 length equals 14 residues. Comment on this clonotype: Its antigen is still unknown.

The source material was blood. This chain joins TRBV5-1 and TRBJ1-1; a possible D gene is TRBD1 (5 bases). The receptor was derived from a girl aged 5-17 years with multiple sclerosis. The CDR3 DNA sequence: TGCGCCAGCAGCCCGACAGAGTACGACACTGAAGCTTTCTTT. Translation: CASSPTEYDTEAFF.